A selection of T cell receptor beta chains follows, all from one sample in a study of T-cell reconstitution after alpha-beta-depleted transplantation in children. Via MiXCR, TCRdb re-called the PCR reads, giving one row per CDR3 protein. The sample has around 15,000 distinct CDR3 sequences, around 5% seen once. The specimen was PBMCs, collected before TCRalphabeta/CD19-depleted stem cell transplant. The receptor set was obtained from a boy aged 10-17 years with acute lymphoblastic leukemia, due to receive a stem cell transplant. The CDR3 runs from the conserved cysteine through the conserved F or W. D genes are given only for firm matches. Size values are once, few and many counts, or a class for expanded clones, and some rows have none.

v_call	d_call	clone_size	j_call	cdr3_nt	cdr3_aa
TRBV12-3/TRBV12-4	-	medium-sized	TRBJ2-7	TGTGCCAGCAGCCTCAGGACCTTCTACGAGCAGTACTTC	CASSLRTFYEQYF
TRBV20-1	-	medium-sized	TRBJ2-6	TGCAGTGCTAGAGAGGAGGTTGGGGCCAACGTCCTGACTTTC	CSAREEVGANVLTF
TRBV10-3	-	many	TRBJ1-1	TGTGCCATCACCAACGTTGGGAGGGGAACCACTGAAGCTTTCTTT	CAITNVGRGTTEAFF
TRBV7-9	-	many	TRBJ2-2	TGTGCCAGCAGCCCGGAATACGGGGAGCTGTTTTTT	CASSPEYGELFF
TRBV5-1	TRBD1	many	TRBJ2-7	TGCGCCAGCAGGCCAGGACAGGGGGACTACGAGCAGTACTTC	CASRPGQGDYEQYF
TRBV20-1	TRBD1	many	TRBJ2-7	TGCAGTGCTATAGGGACAGGGAGTCCCTACGAGCAGTACTTC	CSAIGTGSPYEQYF
TRBV6-1	-	many	TRBJ1-1	TGTGCCAGCAGTGCGGGCTCTAACACTGAAGCTTTCTTT	CASSAGSNTEAFF
TRBV7-8	-	-	TRBJ2-1	TGTGCCAGCAGCTTAGCTGACGGGGCGAAGCCCTACAATGAGCAGTTCTTC	CASSLADGAKPYNEQFF
TRBV18	TRBD1	many	TRBJ1-5	TGTGCCAGCTCACGACAGGGGGCAGATCAGCCCCAGCATTTT	CASSRQGADQPQHF
TRBV18	TRBD1	many	TRBJ2-1	TGTGCCAGCTCGACCGGGACAGGGGAGTACAATGAGCAGTTCTTC	CASSTGTGEYNEQFF